The 7 T cell receptor beta chains reported below all come from one sample, sequenced in a study of cytomegalovirus exposure and HLA in healthy donors. It was with 60 Vbeta and 13 Jbeta primers that the PCR ran. Only in-frame clones appear in the TCRdb table, and some are missing; sequencing was by immunoSEQ multiplex PCR. The sample has under 250,000 clones, around 77% seen once; the top ten hold approximately 3%. Source material: PBMCs. The source of these receptors is a young woman in good health and CMV-seronegative.

This clone was found once. The CDR3 DNA follows: TGTGCCACGACAGGGGACACTGGAAACACCATATATTTT. It encodes CATTGDTGNTIYF. This chain connects TRBV10-3 to TRBJ1-3; 8 positions agree with TRBD1. The CDR3 length is 13 residues. The V gene's germline CDR1 is ENHRY and CDR2 SYGVKD. V lost 10 bases and J lost 2; bases outside the gene matches: 4.

V gene TRBV9 combines with J gene TRBJ1-1, with 7 bases that match TRBD1. The CDR3 loop spans 16 amino acids. The germline gives CDR1 SGDLS, CDR2 YYNGEE. The junction had 7 bases not matched to a gene; V was cut back by 0 bases and J by 2 bases. CDR3 sequence reads: CASSVGPTGVNTEAFF. The CDR3 coding sequence is TGTGCCAGCAGCGTAGGCCCCACAGGGGTAAACACTGAAGCTTTCTTT.

The chain employs TRBV2 and TRBJ2-1, with D unresolved. Per the germline V gene, CDR1 is SNHLY and CDR2 is FYNNEI. This CDR3 contains 15 residues. The V and J ends lost 4 bases and 0 bases respectively, with 10 bases between them. CDR3 residues: CASSAMMSSYNEQFF. The DNA of the CDR3 is TGTGCCAGCAGTGCGATGATGAGCTCCTACAATGAGCAGTTCTTC. Using reference TRBV2 and TRBJ2-1 for the parts outside the CDR3, the full variable domain is EPEVTQTPSHQVTQMGQEVILRCVPISNHLYFYWYRQILGQKVEFLVSFYNNEISEKSEIFDDQFSVERPDGSNFTLKIRSTKLEDSAMYFCASSAMMSSYNEQFFGPGTRLTVL.

The chain is built from TRBV10-2 and TRBJ2-5, with a possible D match to TRBD2 (5 bases). This CDR3 region has 14 residues. The V and J ends lost 0 bases and 5 bases respectively, with 10 bases between them. CDR1 WSHSY and CDR2 SAAADI come from the germline V gene. CDR3 sequence: CASSESTGSETQYF. The DNA for the CDR3 is TGCGCCAGCAGTGAGTCGACGGGGTCGGAGACCCAGTACTTC.

CDR3 bases: TGTGCCAGCATGTCACAGAACTCCTACAATGAGCAGTTCTTC. It is translated as CASMSQNSYNEQFF. V gene TRBV2 combines with J gene TRBJ2-1; D is ambiguous. Germline-derived CDR1 and CDR2 are SNHLY and FYNNEI. The CDR3 is 14 amino acids. Trimming removed 7 bases from V and 0 bases from J, with 10 bases in between.

CDR3 nucleotide sequence: TGTGCCAGCAGCTTAGATTGGTGGGGGACTAGCGGCACAGATACGCAGTATTTT. Amino acids: CASSLDWWGTSGTDTQYF. The chain uses TRBV7-2 and TRBJ2-3; 10 bases are shared with TRBD2. Germline CDR1 SGHTA, CDR2 FQGNSA. V trimming: 1 base; J trimming: 1 base; junction bases outside the gene matches: 8. The CDR3 contains 18 residues.

The chain carries TRBV7-6 and TRBJ2-5; D is possibly TRBD1 (6 bases). This CDR3 has 13 amino acids. Between the trimmed V and J ends, which lost 4 bases and 6 bases, there was a span of 12 bases. Germline assignment: CDR1 SGHVS and CDR2 FNYEAQ. The CDR3 sequence: CASSYNRVKTQYF. The CDR3 DNA is TGTGCCAGCAGCTACAACAGGGTTAAGACCCAGTACTTC.